This T cell receptor beta chain was retrieved from a study of cytomegalovirus exposure and HLA in healthy donors (dated by TCRdb to 2017 to 2019). For context, the study as a whole: An earlier analysis of 587 of the donors reported 276 Gb of sequence data and 117 million unique TCR beta sequences obtained from 150 million to 200 million T cells. About 280 gigabases of sequencing data and 91 million or so unique TCR sequences made up an early release that covered 500 to 650 HLA-typed donors. The genetic ancestry cluster associated with self-reported Caucasian donors included around 76% of the 350 to 500 genotyped donors. The aim of the study was to test whether cataloging public T cell receptors could identify signatures of past pathogen exposure. The study used immunosequencing to profile the T cell repertoires of several hundred subjects and linked those repertoires to cytomegalovirus serostatus. Besides the first cohort of around 670 subjects, a separate validation cohort made up of 90 to 150 different subjects was used. To predict cytomegalovirus infection status, the study combined high-throughput TCR immunosequencing, statistical association of individual TCRs with disease status, and machine learning. A later analysis re-examined previously published TCR beta repertoires from just over 650 donors and added high-resolution HLA genotyping to investigate patterns of TCR occurrence. In the later analysis, no new phenotypic data were used to find candidate immune exposures; instead, reliance was placed on TCR beta sequences and their occurrence across donors. An earlier analysis of around 640 of the donors used high-throughput TCR beta sequencing to judge whether each TCR beta V gene segment behaved as functional or pseudogenic. Alongside the repertoire data, information on donor age, sex, ethnicity and CMV serostatus was compiled. Genome-wide SNP genotypes for about three fifths of the roughly 700 donors were used in a later genetic analysis, which treated that subset as a discovery cohort. All discovery cohort repertoires had been generated on a single sequencing platform. HLA typing covered class I and class II loci at four-digit resolution. The number of donors typed differed by locus, with about 620-630 for A, B, C, DRB1 and DQB1, more than 500 for DQA1, 600 to 610 for DPA1, and some 470 for DPB1. Four or five DR-DQ haplotypes were handled as single units for association and clustering because linkage in the cohort was strong. Among under 450 genotyped donors of the cohort, an average of roughly 240,000 unique TCR beta nucleotide sequences were sequenced per donor, about a sixth of them non-productive.

This clone was observed a handful of times. Its antigen specificity is not known. No base-level quality is on record; no much larger clone is a single base apart. The cohort consisted of fewer than 700 healthy bone marrow donors. All cohort members were sampled while nominally healthy, although unrecorded immune exposures were likely present. The donor was CMV seronegative and was included in the group of a few hundred seronegative cohort members. A peripheral blood sample was collected from each donor, and TCR beta sequencing was performed on peripheral blood mononuclear cells. The Qiagen DNeasy Blood Extraction Kit was used to extract genomic DNA from the blood cell samples. On the study overall, not on this receptor specifically: A later analysis found that HLA-associated TCR beta chains were more clonally expanded and had lower generation probabilities than equally common non-associated chains. Because HLA typing was unavailable for some donors at each locus, only the typed subset was used in association tests. In both the original and validation cohorts, the classifier was reported to diagnose cytomegalovirus status with high specificity and sensitivity. In a later analysis, several top co-occurrence clusters were reported to appear linked to parvovirus B19, influenza, CMV and Epstein-Barr virus. A further reported finding was that TCR beta sequences accurately predicted the HLA-A and HLA-B alleles for most subjects in the first cohort. A group of highly shared sequence variants was considered likely to be a technical artifact of the sequencing pipeline. The study gave a list of 150 to 200 TCR beta chains associated with cytomegalovirus. Three of the identified cytomegalovirus-associated TCR beta chains were confirmed in vitro to be specific for cytomegalovirus antigens. Because counts were too low, about 15 rarely observed V segments, including chromosome 9 orphons, were left out of the earlier analysis of 587 of the donors. Most TCR sequences were seen in very few donors, while some public TCRs were found in many individuals. Immune exposure information for the cohort was limited to CMV serostatus. Some IMGT-functional V segments, including TRBV6-2 and TRBV6-3, could not be distinguished by the 87-base-pair reads and were therefore excluded. In this cohort, only TCR beta chains were sequenced, and detectable features were limited by the absence of alpha or paired-chain data. Compared with the 666-donor mean, donors in an Asian-associated ancestry cluster had fewer N-insertions in productive TCRs, according to a later genetic analysis. In a later analysis, 16,951 TCR beta sequences were associated with specific HLA alleles at a false discovery rate of 0.05. The authors suggested that the approach could potentially be extended to other disease states and immunological phenotypes. Linkage disequilibrium might explain the correlated functional status among segregating V segments, but an unknown experimental factor could not be excluded. A later analysis found that TCR association rates varied across HLA loci, with DRB1 alleles showing the most associated TCRs and HLA-C alleles the fewest. A later analysis found that most CMV-associated TCR beta chains appeared HLA-restricted, with HLA associations seemingly driven largely by CMV exposure. When HLA alleles, especially DR and DQ, strongly co-occurred, TCR associations were difficult to assign to individual alleles. A later genetic analysis associated a missense DCLRE1C variant with V-gene and J-gene trimming of TCR beta chains, and an independent cohort replicated the association. In an earlier analysis of fewer than 700 of the donors, most TCR beta V segments appeared in productive rearrangements about 87% or about 30% of the time, broadly matching IMGT annotations. The presence/absence analyses assumed that sequencing depth was roughly uniform across donors, and that assumption may not be true.

Library preparation used the immunoSEQ multiplex PCR assay. The multiplex PCR relied on a mix of 60 forward primers for TCR Vbeta segments and 13 reverse primers for TCR Jbeta segments. The CDR3 region of rearranged TCR beta genes was amplified from genomic DNA by a multiplex PCR assay. The amplified TCR beta libraries were sequenced on the Illumina HiSeq System as 87-base-pair reads. The source study handled its data this way. A later analysis counted about 76 million unique TCR beta chains across the 666 repertoires, and about 10 million of these chains were shared by at least two donors. Raw reads were error-corrected and collapsed into unique sequences with a nearest-neighbor algorithm that merged closely related sequences to remove PCR and sequencing errors. To assign V, D and J gene segments, CDR3 sequences were aligned to IMGT reference sequences. For a sequence to be retained, at least a six-nucleotide match to both a V gene segment and a J gene segment was required. A rearrangement counted as productive if the CDR3 had no stop codons and remained in frame with V and J, and every other rearrangement counted as non-productive. Following IMGT convention, CDR3 was defined as the stretch from the second conserved V-encoded cysteine to the conserved J-encoded phenylalanine. In an earlier analysis of more than 550 of the donors, sequences lacking an unambiguous match to a single V gene segment were excluded. An earlier analysis of 587 of the donors called V segments functional above 56.7% productive rearrangements and segregating when the between-donor standard deviation exceeded 5%. A statistical classification framework was built for diagnosing cytomegalovirus status from the catalog of TCR beta chain sequences. In a later analysis, TCR nucleotide sequences were compared against IMGT/GENE-DB human TR gene sequences so that V and J genes could be assigned. The TCRdist pipeline was used in a later analysis to assign CDR3 sequences and most-parsimonious VDJ recombination scenarios. In a later analysis, each TCR beta chain was defined by its CDR3 amino acid sequence together with its V-gene family, and reads without a unique V-gene family were excluded. In a later analysis, some 600 highly shared, low-generation-probability nucleotide sequences were removed to address suspected cross-contamination and a sequencing artifact. In a later analysis, a clonal expansion index was calculated for each public chain from normalized within-repertoire ranks of inferred template counts. In a later analysis, generation probabilities were computed using a VDJ recombination model fitted to out-of-frame rearrangements, and the results were checked against IGoR. A later analysis scored TCR-TCR, TCR-HLA and TCR-CMV co-occurrence with hypergeometric tests, applying a repertoire-size bias correction to TCR pairs. In a later analysis, false discovery rates were estimated by permuting HLA or CMV assignments 20 times. In a later analysis, co-occurring TCRs were grouped using DBSCAN, and TCRdist sequence similarity was added for clustering within HLA-allele-positive subsets. For co-occurrence clustering, repertoires with fewer than 30,000 or more than 120,000 public chains were excluded, along with four to six repertoires with anomalous nucleotide sharing. In its TCRdb copy, this immuneACCESS table keeps in-frame sequences only and misses some clones. Where compared with another copy, unresolved V genes explain less than half of these, and the others have no known cause. V, J and clone size were drawn from that table, and D and trimming were deduced from the DNA. The sample table contains under 85,000 clones; only one count was recorded for less than 70% of them. The biggest ten clones account for approximately 9.9% of the sample.

V lost 5 bases and J lost 7 bases; the stretch between them is 11 bases long. From its cysteine to its phenylalanine, the CDR3 spans 12 amino acids. Only the CDR3 DNA stays, 36 bases, in frame from base 1. The germline V gene (reference sequence) supplies CDR1 SEHNR and CDR2 FQNEAQ. The sequence links TRBV7-9 to TRBJ1-2; no D gene can be assigned with confidence. The sample taken for sequencing was PBMCs. The TCR was taken from a woman aged 30 to 39 in good health and CMV-seronegative. The bases read TGTGCCAGCAGCCCCTGGGAGGGTGGCTACACCTTC. Its protein is CASSPWEGGYTF.